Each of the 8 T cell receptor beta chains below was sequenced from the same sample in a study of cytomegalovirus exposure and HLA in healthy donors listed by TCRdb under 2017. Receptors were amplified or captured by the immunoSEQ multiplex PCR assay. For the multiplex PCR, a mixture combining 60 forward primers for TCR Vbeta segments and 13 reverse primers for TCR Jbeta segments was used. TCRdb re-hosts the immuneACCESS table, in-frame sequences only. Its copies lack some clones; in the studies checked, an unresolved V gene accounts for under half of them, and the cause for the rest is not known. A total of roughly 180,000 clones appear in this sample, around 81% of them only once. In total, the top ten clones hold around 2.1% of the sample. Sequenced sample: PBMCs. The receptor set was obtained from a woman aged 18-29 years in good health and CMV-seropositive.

The CDR3 region has the DNA TGCAGCGTTTCGGTCGGGGGTGAGCAGTTCTTC. Its protein is CSVSVGGEQFF. The rearrangement links TRBV29-1 to TRBJ2-1; D perhaps matches TRBD2 (6 bases). The CDR3 is 11 amino acids. The ends were cut back, 5 bases at V and 9 bases at J, with 11 bases in the middle. The germline gives CDR1 SQVTM, CDR2 ANQGSEA.

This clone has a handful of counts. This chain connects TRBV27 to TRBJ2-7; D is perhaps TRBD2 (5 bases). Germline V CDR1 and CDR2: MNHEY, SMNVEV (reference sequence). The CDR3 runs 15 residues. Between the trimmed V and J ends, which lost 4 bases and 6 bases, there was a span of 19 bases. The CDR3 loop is CASSSTTVPGGEQYF. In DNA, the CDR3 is TGTGCCAGCAGTTCCACGACCGTCCCCGGAGGCGAGCAGTACTTC.

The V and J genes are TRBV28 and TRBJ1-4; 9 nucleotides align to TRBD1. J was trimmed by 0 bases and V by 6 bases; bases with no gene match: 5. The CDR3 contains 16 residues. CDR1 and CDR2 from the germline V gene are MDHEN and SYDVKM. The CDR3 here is CASSGTGIATNEKLFF. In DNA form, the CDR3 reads TGTGCCAGCAGCGGGACAGGGATTGCAACTAATGAAAAACTGTTTTTT.

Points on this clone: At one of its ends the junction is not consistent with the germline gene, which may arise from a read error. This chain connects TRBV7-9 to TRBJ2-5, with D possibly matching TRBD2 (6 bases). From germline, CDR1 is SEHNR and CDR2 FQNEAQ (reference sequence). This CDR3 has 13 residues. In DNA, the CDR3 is TGTGCCAGCAGCACGGGGGACGGTGAGAGCCAGTACTTC. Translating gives CASSTGDGESQYF.

DNA of the CDR3: TGTGCCAGCAGTCGACCGGGACAGAGCTCCTACGAGCAGTACTTC. The encoded protein is CASSRPGQSSYEQYF. This sequence joins TRBV6-5 and TRBJ2-7, with 7 bases identical to TRBD1. J lost 0 bases, V lost 5 bases, and 7 bases had no gene match. Germline CDR1 is MNHEY and CDR2 is SVGAGI. This CDR3 is 15 amino acids long.

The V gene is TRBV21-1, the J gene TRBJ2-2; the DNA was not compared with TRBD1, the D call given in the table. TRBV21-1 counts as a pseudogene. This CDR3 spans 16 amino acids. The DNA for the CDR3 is TGTGCCAGCAGCGAGGGACAGGGGAGGAAAACCGGGGAGCTGTTTTTT. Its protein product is CASSEGQGRKTGELFF.

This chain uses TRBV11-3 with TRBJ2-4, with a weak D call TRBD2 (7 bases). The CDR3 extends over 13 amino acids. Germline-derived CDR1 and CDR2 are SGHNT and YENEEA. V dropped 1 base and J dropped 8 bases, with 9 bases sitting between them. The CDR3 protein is CASSLAGGHIQYF. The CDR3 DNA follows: TGTGCCAGCAGCTTAGCCGGGGGGCACATTCAGTACTTC.

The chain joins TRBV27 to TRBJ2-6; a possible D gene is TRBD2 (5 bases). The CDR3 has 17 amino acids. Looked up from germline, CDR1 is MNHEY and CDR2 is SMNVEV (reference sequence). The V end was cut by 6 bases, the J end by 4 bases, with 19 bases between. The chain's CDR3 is CASRVSQSGYGANVLTF. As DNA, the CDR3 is TGTGCCAGCAGAGTCAGTCAGTCGGGGTACGGGGCCAACGTCCTGACTTTC.